This T cell receptor (beta chain) was documented in a study of blood T cell repertoires in COVID-19. The overall study: COVID-19 samples, acute and convalescent, were from the United States, Italy and Spain.

Enrolled through a virtual design, the participants were between roughly 18 and 100 years of age and came from under 25 US areas. Clinical histories supplied by participants themselves formed the basis of cohort assignment. In the source study's methods: Amplifying reference gene primers gave estimates of nucleated cell counts. TCRdb's table, derived via immunoSEQ multiplex PCR, lists solely in-frame clones and lacks some. V and J calls plus clone size are reproduced from that table; the DNA served to infer D and trimming. This table has about 130,000 clones, 70% to 90% appearing once. V trimming: 5 bases; J trimming: 3 bases; junction bases outside the gene matches: 7. The CDR3 covers 15 residues. Germline CDR1 SGHTA, CDR2 FQGTGA. This clone was observed a few times.

The specimen sequenced was PBMCs or T cells enriched from blood (not recorded which). The sequence was obtained from a woman in her 50s who had recovered from COVID-19. The J gene is TRBJ2-5, the V gene TRBV7-3; TRBD1 agrees at 9 bases. CDR3 loop: CASSQQGAREETQYF. CDR3 bases: TGTGCCAGCAGCCAACAGGGGGCCCGTGAAGAGACCCAGTACTTC.